These 21 T cell receptor beta chains share one sample of origin, sequenced in a study of molecular identifiers for immune sequencing clone quantification. MiXCR, applied by TCRdb to the PCR reads, yields one record per CDR3 protein. The table has roughly 50,000 distinct CDR3 sequences, around 27% seen once. Sequencing was done on a sample of naive CD8+ T cells from blood, with Jurkat cell RNA spiked in. Subset in this sample: FACS-sorted CD8+CD4-CCR7+CD45RA+ naive T cells. The receptors derive from a human donor in good health. Some libraries in this study had Jurkat cell RNA spiked in.

This clonotype was detected ten times or more. This chain links TRBV28 with TRBJ1-4, with TRBD1 as a possible D gene (5 bases). In germline, CDR1 is MDHEN, CDR2 SYDVKM. CDR3 size: 13 residues. The V end lost 8 bases, the J end lost 7 bases, and 14 bases lay between the germline ends. Written as DNA, the CDR3 is TGTGCCAGCCTTGGACAAGGGGTTGAAAAACTGTTTTTT. Encoded protein: CASLGQGVEKLFF.

This clonotype occurred many times. The chain recombines TRBV29-1 with TRBJ2-1, with D unclear. V was cut by 2 bases and J by 5 bases, with 16 bases left in between. This CDR3 is built from 15 residues. Germline lookup yields CDR1 SQVTM and CDR2 ANQGSEA. DNA of the CDR3: TGCAGCGTTGAATTCCCCTTGGACGGAGACAATGAGCAGTTCTTC. Amino acid sequence: CSVEFPLDGDNEQFF.

The J gene is TRBJ2-1, the V gene TRBV20-1; TRBD2 agrees at 9 bases. The germline V gene encodes CDR1 DFQATT and CDR2 SNEGSKA (reference sequence). V was pared by 6 bases and J by 8 bases, with 14 bases of the junction left unmatched. This CDR3 comprises 15 residues. CDR3 DNA: TGCAGTGCCAGAAACCCCAGCGGGAGGACTTATGAGCAGTTCTTC. Translation gives CSARNPSGRTYEQFF.

This clonotype was observed many times. The chain joins TRBV19 to TRBJ2-7; D is unresolved. Per the germline V gene, CDR1 is LNHDA and CDR2 is SQIVND (reference sequence). CDR3 length equals 12 residues. With 4 bases removed from V and 3 bases from J, the gap between germline ends came to 7 bases. The CDR3 sequence: CASSSGNYEQYF. DNA of the CDR3: TGTGCCAGTAGTAGTGGGAACTACGAGCAGTACTTC.

This clonotype was observed at least ten times. This sequence joins TRBV5-1 and TRBJ2-5, with 7 bases identical to TRBD1. This CDR3 contains 16 residues. From germline, CDR1 is SGHRS and CDR2 YFSETQ. Trimming took 6 bases from V and 1 from J; bases not matched to a gene: 12. The CDR3 region has the DNA TGCGCCAGCATCCACAGGGACAGAGAGACCCAAGAGACCCAGTACTTC. Protein product: CASIHRDRETQETQYF.

This clonotype was counted at least ten times. The chain links TRBV7-9 to TRBJ1-1, with D unresolved. CDR1 is SEHNR and CDR2 is FQNEAQ in the germline V gene (reference sequence). The CDR3 has 15 amino acids. Trimming pared 1 base from V and 5 bases from J, leaving 14 bases between. Here the CDR3 reads CASSLVGLGVTEAFF. The CDR3 coding sequence is TGTGCCAGCAGCTTAGTAGGGTTAGGTGTGACTGAAGCTTTCTTT.

At least ten counts were recorded for this clonotype. This sequence joins TRBV7-9 and TRBJ2-7; 10 nucleotides align to TRBD1. Germline V gene sequence: CDR1 SEHNR, CDR2 FQNEAQ (reference sequence). This CDR3 comprises 13 residues. V gave up 5 bases and J gave up 3 bases; unmatched junction bases: 1. CDR3 amino acids: CASSRTGGYEQYF. The DNA of the CDR3 is TGTGCCAGCAGCCGGACAGGGGGCTACGAGCAGTACTTC.

With regard to this clonotype: At one boundary the junction diverges from the germline segment, which might be a read error. The V gene is TRBV29-1, the J gene TRBJ2-3, with TRBD2 matching 7 bases. The CDR3 contains 16 residues. Germline V CDR1 and CDR2: SQVTM, ANQGSEA. In DNA form, the CDR3 reads TGCGGCGTTCTTGGACTGCGGGAGAGTGGCACAGATCCGCAGTATTTT. The encoded protein is CGVLGLRESGTDPQYF.

This chain connects TRBV29-1 to TRBJ2-5, with 8 bases fitting TRBD1. Trimming cost V 7 bases and J 4 bases; bases outside gene matches: 14. CDR3 size: 15 residues. Germline assignment: CDR1 SQVTM and CDR2 ANQGSEA. The CDR3 is CSAPVPGTGGETQYF. For the CDR3, the DNA is TGCAGCGCTCCTGTACCCGGGACAGGAGGAGAGACCCAGTACTTC.

The table lists this clonotype with many counts. The CDR3 bases are TGTGCCAGCAGCCCGGAGTGGGGCGGGGAGCTGTTTTTT. Translation: CASSPEWGGELFF. The V call is TRBV5-8, the J call TRBJ2-2; the D is unclear. Germline CDR1 is SGHTS and CDR2 is YDEGEE. The CDR3 sequence is 13 residues long. Deletions cut 4 bases from V and 7 bases from J, with 11 bases between.

This clonotype was recorded many times. The chain combines TRBV7-9 with TRBJ2-2; D ambiguous. Germline CDR1 and CDR2: SEHNR and FQNEAQ (reference sequence). There are 13 residues in the CDR3. The germline V and J ends were trimmed by 6 bases and 8 bases, with 13 bases remaining between them. The CDR3 region is CASRPRSAGELFF. The CDR3 coding sequence is TGTGCCAGCAGACCGAGGTCGGCGGGGGAGCTGTTTTTT. Full variable domain (rest looked up from reference TRBV7-9 and TRBJ2-2): DTGVSQNPRHKITKRGQNVTFRCDPISEHNRLYWYRQTLGQGPEFLTYFQNEAQLEKSRLLSDRFSAERPKGSFSTLEIQRTEQGDSAMYLCASRPRSAGELFFGEGSRLTVL.

Turning to this clonotype: A much more abundant neighbour one base away suggests this may be a read error. The chain has TRBV9 and TRBJ2-3, with D perhaps matching TRBD2 (6 bases). The length of the CDR3 is 14 residues. CDR1 is SGDLS and CDR2 is YYNGEE in the germline V gene. CDR3 sequence (DNA): TGTGCCAGCGGCGTAGCAGGAGGGGCAGATACGCAGTATTTT. As protein: CASGVAGGADTQYF.

There are many counts of this clonotype. The genes are TRBV11-2 and TRBJ2-1; D remains unclear. V was cut by 2 bases and J by 8 bases, with 10 bases left in between. CDR3 size: 13 residues. Germline loops: CDR1 SGHAT, CDR2 FQNNGV. The chain's CDR3 is CASSLFGWHEQFF. Here the CDR3 DNA reads TGTGCCAGCAGCTTATTTGGTTGGCATGAGCAGTTCTTC.

This clonotype has at least ten counts. The rearrangement uses TRBV29-1 and TRBJ1-3; D unclear. Germline CDR1 and CDR2: SQVTM and ANQGSEA. The CDR3 runs to 12 residues. Between the trimmed V and J ends, which lost 7 bases and 2 bases, there was a span of 9 bases. The CDR3 protein is CSGQFTGNTIYF. The CDR3 DNA follows: TGCAGCGGCCAATTTACTGGAAACACCATATATTTT.

A single count supports this clonotype. It may be a read error: a sequence one base away is much more abundant. The chain joins TRBV20-1 to TRBJ2-3; TRBD2 agrees at 12 bases. The J segment lost 1 base and the V segment lost 6 bases, leaving 2 bases of the junction unmatched. This CDR3 has 14 amino acids. Germline CDR1 and CDR2: DFQATT and SNEGSKA (reference sequence). Here the CDR3 DNA reads TGCAGTGCGCGGACTAGCGGGGGCACAGATACGCAGTATTTT. This translates into CSARTSGGTDTQYF.

This clonotype occurred many times. This chain links TRBV7-6 with TRBJ1-6, with a weak D call TRBD1 (5 bases). V was pared by 4 bases and J by 7 bases, with 11 bases between. This CDR3 region has 14 residues. Germline loops: CDR1 SGHVS, CDR2 FNYEAQ. The DNA of the CDR3 is TGTGCCAGCAGCTCCGGGGGGGTGAATTCACCCCTCCACTTT. Its translation is CASSSGGVNSPLHF.

In the case of this clonotype: At one boundary the junction diverges from the germline segment, which might be a read error. The chain is built from TRBV3-1 and TRBJ1-1; a weak D match, TRBD1 (6 bases). The CDR3 extends over 15 amino acids. Per the germline V gene, CDR1 is LGHDT and CDR2 is YNNKEL (reference sequence). CDR3 in DNA: TGTGCCAGCAGCCAAGATACAGGGCAGATCACTGAAGCTTCCTTT. Its translation is CASSQDTGQITEASF.

This clonotype was recorded many times. V gene TRBV7-9 combines with J gene TRBJ2-2; D is unresolved. Germline CDR1 is SEHNR and CDR2 is FQNEAQ (reference sequence). CDR3 size: 13 residues. Trimming left V 5 bases short and J 1 base short, with 5 bases between. CDR3 nucleotide sequence: TGTGCCAGCAGCAATTTGAACACCGGGGAGCTGTTTTTT. The encoded protein is CASSNLNTGELFF.

This clonotype has ten or more counts. The chain combines TRBV28 with TRBJ1-1; D remains unclear. CDR3 length: 13 residues. The V gene lost 5 bases and the J gene lost 2 bases, with 9 bases spanning the gap. The germline V gene encodes CDR1 MDHEN and CDR2 SYDVKM. CDR3 loop: CASSTRLNTEAFF. CDR3 coding DNA: TGTGCCAGCAGTACCAGGTTAAACACTGAAGCTTTCTTT.

There are many counts of this clonotype. The chain combines TRBV19 with TRBJ2-2; 8 nucleotides match TRBD2. Germline loops: CDR1 LNHDA, CDR2 SQIVND (reference sequence). V lost 8 bases to trimming and J lost 3 bases; unmatched junction nucleotides: 8. CDR3 length: 15 residues. The CDR3 DNA is TGTGCCAGTTCTAAGCGGGAGTCTGACACCGGGGAGCTGTTTTTT. This sequence encodes CASSKRESDTGELFF.

A word on this clonotype: Just one base apart from a much larger clone, this may be a read error. The CDR3 DNA reads as TGTGCCAGCAGCATAGGACTAGCGGGGACTCCACCCGGGGAGCTGTTTTTT. It encodes CASSIGLAGTPPGELFF. The chain uses TRBV5-6 and TRBJ2-2; 12 bases are a match to TRBD2. This CDR3 has 17 amino acids. Germline V gene sequence: CDR1 SGHDT, CDR2 YYEEEE. The junction had 10 bases not matched to a gene; V was cut back by 4 bases and J by 6 bases. Full variable domain (outside the CDR3, taken from reference TRBV5-6 and TRBJ2-2): DAGVTQSPTHLIKTRGQQVTLRCSPKSGHDTVSWYQQALGQGPQFIFQYYEEEERQRGNFPDRFSGHQFPNYSSELNVNALLLGDSALYLCASSIGLAGTPPGELFFGEGSRLTVL.